A selection of T cell receptor beta chains follows, all from one sample in a study of T cell responses to AZD1222 COVID-19 vaccine. Sequenced by immunoSEQ multiplex PCR; TCRdb stores in-frame clones only, minus some. Of tens of thousands of clones listed, about 85% are singletons. The sample consisted of peripheral blood, taken on day 0 of AZD1222 vaccination. These receptors originate from an adult in good health. The CDR3 runs from the conserved cysteine through the conserved F or W. A D gene is named only where the DNA matches it firmly. Not all rows give a size; the values are once, few, many and, for expanded clones, a class.

>TRBV18|.|.|TRBJ2-3
CASSSATQGTDTQYF
TGTGCCAGCTCCTCCGCGACTCAGGGTACAGATACGCAGTATTTT
>TRBV3-1/TRBV3-2|.|TRBD1|TRBJ2-2
CASSQGQGLHTGELFF
TGTGCCAGCAGCCAGGGACAGGGGTTGCACACCGGGGAGCTGTTTTTT
>TRBV3-1/TRBV3-2|.|.|TRBJ1-2
CASSLDRNYGYTF
TGTGCCAGCAGCCTCGACAGGAACTATGGCTACACCTTC
>TRBV6-5|.|TRBD1|TRBJ1-6
CASQRQGTSPLHF
TGTGCCAGCCAAAGACAGGGGACTTCACCCCTCCACTTT
>TRBV6-4|.|TRBD2|TRBJ2-3
CASSLAGGPSDTQYF
TGTGCCAGCAGCTTAGCGGGGGGCCCCTCGGATACGCAGTATTTT
>TRBV6-6|once|TRBD1|TRBJ1-1
CASSSINRGTEAFF
TGTGCCAGCAGTTCCATCAACAGGGGCACTGAAGCTTTCTTT
>TRBV14|.|.|TRBJ2-1
CASSQEGARYNEQFF
TGTGCCAGCAGCCAAGAGGGGGCGCGGTACAATGAGCAGTTCTTC
>TRBV6-2/TRBV6-3|.|TRBD1|TRBJ1-1
CASSLRQGGRMNTEAFF
TGTGCCAGCAGTTTACGACAGGGCGGACGTATGAACACTGAAGCTTTCTTT
>TRBV7-9|.|.|TRBJ2-7
CASSLDRNEQYF
TGTGCCAGCAGTTTAGACAGAAACGAGCAGTACTTC
>TRBV7-2|.|.|TRBJ2-1
CASSFQSSYNEQFF
TGTGCCAGCAGCTTCCAGAGCTCCTACAATGAGCAGTTCTTC
>TRBV18|.|.|TRBJ1-4
CASSPMASNEKLFF
TGTGCCAGCTCACCGATGGCGTCTAATGAAAAACTGTTTTTT
>TRBV18|.|TRBD1|TRBJ1-6
CASSPGQLSNSPLHF
TGTGCCAGCTCACCGGGACAGCTGTCTAATTCACCCCTCCACTTT
>TRBV30|.|.|TRBJ2-2
CAWKRETGELFF
TGTGCCTGGAAGAGGGAAACCGGGGAGCTGTTTTTT
>TRBV5-1|.|.|TRBJ2-2
CASSFRAANTGELFF
TGCGCCAGCAGCTTCAGGGCGGCGAACACCGGGGAGCTGTTTTTT
>TRBV19|.|TRBD1|TRBJ1-1
CASSAIQGAEAFF
TGTGCCAGTAGTGCAATACAGGGGGCTGAAGCTTTCTTT
>TRBV7-9|.|.|TRBJ1-2
CASSAQGFAYGYTF
TGTGCCAGCAGCGCGCAGGGTTTTGCCTATGGCTACACCTTC
>TRBV5-1|.|.|TRBJ2-1
CASSLAPPGQHYNEQFF
TGCGCCAGCAGCTTGGCTCCCCCCGGACAGCACTACAATGAGCAGTTCTTC
>TRBV7-9|.|TRBD2|TRBJ2-1
CASTSNRGTTRVMSEQFF
TGTGCCAGCACCTCAAACCGAGGGACTACCCGTGTAATGAGTGAGCAGTTCTTC
>TRBV7-9|.|.|TRBJ2-5
CASSLWAMETQYF
TGTGCCAGCAGCTTATGGGCAATGGAGACCCAGTACTTC
>TRBV6-5|.|.|TRBJ1-2
CASTLETVDYGYTF
TGTGCCAGCACTTTAGAAACAGTGGATTATGGCTACACCTTC
>TRBV7-2|.|.|TRBJ2-5
CASSFSGPQRETQYF
TGTGCCAGCAGCTTTTCAGGCCCTCAACGGGAGACCCAGTACTTC
>TRBV5-1|.|.|TRBJ2-1
CASSRTLDEQFF
TGCGCCAGCAGCCGCACGCTCGATGAGCAGTTCTTC
>TRBV6-5|.|.|TRBJ2-7
CASSYSRQGSNEQYF
TGTGCCAGCAGTTACTCGCGGCAGGGGTCCAACGAGCAGTACTTC
>TRBV10-1|once|.|TRBJ1-1
CASSAQRVGTEAFF
TGCGCCAGCAGTGCCCAAAGGGTCGGCACTGAAGCTTTCTTT
>TRBV29-1|.|.|TRBJ2-5
CSVESGSIETQYF
TGCAGCGTTGAGTCAGGGAGTATCGAGACCCAGTACTTC
>TRBV7-2|once|TRBD1|TRBJ2-1
CASSYHRGKSYNEQFF
TGTGCCAGCAGTTATCACAGGGGTAAATCCTACAATGAGCAGTTCTTC
>TRBV10-2|.|TRBD1|TRBJ2-7
CASTLTGAEQYF
TGCGCCAGCACCCTGACAGGGGCCGAGCAGTACTTC
>TRBV7-2|.|TRBD1|TRBJ1-6
CASSLAGGVNSPLHF
TGTGCCAGCAGCTTAGCAGGGGGCGTTAATTCACCCCTCCACTTT
>TRBV19|few|.|TRBJ1-3
CASWDLGGSSGNTIYF
TGTGCCAGTTGGGACCTGGGGGGGAGCTCTGGAAACACCATATATTTT
>TRBV12-1|.|.|TRBJ1-2
CASSSGQGQGYTF
TGTGCCAGCAGCTCGGGACAGGGACAAGGCTACACCTTC
>TRBV6-2/TRBV6-3|.|TRBD2|TRBJ2-7
CASSSTSEAYEQYF
TGTGCCAGCAGTAGTACTAGCGAAGCCTACGAGCAGTACTTC
>TRBV11-1|.|.|TRBJ2-6
CASRPSVSGANVLTF
TGTGCCAGCAGGCCAAGCGTCTCTGGGGCCAACGTCCTGACTTTC
>TRBV30|once|.|TRBJ2-2
CAWSAPRGKVSTGELFF
TGTGCCTGGAGTGCCCCGAGGGGGAAGGTCTCCACCGGGGAGCTGTTTTTT
>TRBV20-1|.|TRBD1|TRBJ1-1
CSATGGTEAFF
TGCAGTGCTACAGGGGGCACTGAAGCTTTCTTT
>TRBV11-2|once|TRBD1|TRBJ2-3
CASSARDRSTDTQYF
TGTGCCAGCAGCGCAAGGGACAGAAGCACAGATACGCAGTATTTT
>TRBV28|.|.|TRBJ1-5
CASSSSGQWDNQPQHF
.
>TRBV30|once|.|TRBJ2-5
CAWSLGPSRGTQYF
TGTGCCTGGAGTCTGGGACCCTCCCGAGGGACCCAGTACTTC
>TRBV11-2|.|.|TRBJ2-7
CASSLSPPYEQYF
TGTGCCAGCAGCTTAAGCCCACCCTACGAGCAGTACTTC
>TRBV4-2|.|TRBD1|TRBJ1-6
CASSSRDRGQSPLHF
TGTGCCAGCAGCTCCAGGGACAGGGGGCAATCACCCCTCCACTTT
>TRBV4-1|.|.|TRBJ2-2
CASSHPRGGAGTGELFF
TGCGCCAGCAGCCATCCCCGTGGGGGGGCAGGCACCGGGGAGCTGTTTTTT
>TRBV19|.|TRBD2|TRBJ2-2
CASNGLAGGGELFF
TGTGCCAGTAATGGGCTAGCGGGGGGCGGGGAGCTGTTTTTT
>TRBV6-5|.|.|TRBJ1-6
CASGAQGIWSLHF
TGTGCCAGCGGGGCGCAGGGGATTTGGTCCCTCCACTTT
>TRBV18|.|.|TRBJ1-2
CASSPGSSRNYGYTF
TGTGCCAGCTCACCAGGATCTTCCCGAAACTATGGCTACACCTTC
>TRBV28|once|.|TRBJ1-1
CASSLNRRLAFF
TGTGCCAGCAGTTTGAACAGGAGATTAGCTTTCTTT